This paragraph covers one TCR beta chain sequence. Its target is unknown. The CDR3 goes on 3 residues after the read ends, and that part is filled in from the germline J gene. This sample stems from a study of T cells in women clearing cervical HPV infection. Looking at the study overall: Controls gave blood once infection was undetectable; cases at lesion identification. Cases' blood sampling followed lesion detection by median approximately 140 days (90 to 200). Study results and caveats: CIN3+ cases had significantly higher TCR richness than controls; evenness did not differ. Unknown T-cell numbers per sample may underlie the richness differences.

V was pared by 5 bases and J by 3 bases, with 11 bases between. Germline CDR1 SGHRS, CDR2 YFSETQ. The CDR3 contains 14 residues. The assay was immunoSEQ multiplex PCR, and TCRdb's table has in-frame clones only and misses some. Its table records fewer than 30,000 clones. Sequenced input: blood buffy coat. The source is a woman between 18 and 69 years old with a cervical HPV16 infection that either progressed to CIN3+ or cleared (not recorded which). This chain connects TRBV5-1 to TRBJ2-2; tentatively, D is TRBD2 (5 bases). Partial CDR3 DNA: TGCGCCAGCAGACCAACAGCGGACACCGGGGAG. It is translated as CASRPTADTGE. Given in full, the CDR3 is CASRPTADTGELFF.